Here is one T cell receptor beta chain with its context. The CDR3 loop spans 11 amino acids. V dropped 2 bases and J dropped 8 bases, with 6 bases sitting between them. This sample is part of a study of blood T cell repertoires in COVID-19. Looking at the study overall: Sites in the United States, Italy and Spain provided acute and convalescent COVID-19 samples.

In the study's own analysis: Estimates of nucleated cell counts were drawn from the amplification of reference gene primers. The data were produced by immunoSEQ multiplex PCR, yet TCRdb's version contains in-frame clones alone and is incomplete. V and J calls and clone size are given by that table; D and trimming were obtained from the DNA. The sample has 210,000 or so clones; 65% to 85% are singletons. The chain joins TRBV12-3 or TRBV12-4 to TRBJ1-1; D unclear. Sequencing was carried out using peripheral blood. This receptor was identified in a woman of 80 years or more with acute or convalescent COVID-19. In nucleotides, the CDR3 is TGTGCCAGCAGTTTATGGGAGGAAGCTTTCTTT. Translation: CASSLWEEAFF.